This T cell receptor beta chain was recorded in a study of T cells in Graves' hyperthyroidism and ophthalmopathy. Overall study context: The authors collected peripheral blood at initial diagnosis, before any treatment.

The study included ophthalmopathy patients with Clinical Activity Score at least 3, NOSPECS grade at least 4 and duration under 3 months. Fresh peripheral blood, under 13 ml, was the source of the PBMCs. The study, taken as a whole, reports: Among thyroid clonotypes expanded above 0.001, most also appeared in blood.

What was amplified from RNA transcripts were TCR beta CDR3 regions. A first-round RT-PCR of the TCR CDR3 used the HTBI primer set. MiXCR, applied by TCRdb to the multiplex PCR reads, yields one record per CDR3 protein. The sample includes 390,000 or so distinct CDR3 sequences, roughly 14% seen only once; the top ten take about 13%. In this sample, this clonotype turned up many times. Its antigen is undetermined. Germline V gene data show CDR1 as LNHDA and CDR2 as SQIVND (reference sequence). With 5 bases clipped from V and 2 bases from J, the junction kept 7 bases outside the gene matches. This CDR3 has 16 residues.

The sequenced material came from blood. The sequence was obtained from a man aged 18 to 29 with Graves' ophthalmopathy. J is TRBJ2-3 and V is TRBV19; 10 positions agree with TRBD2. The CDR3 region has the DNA TGTGCCAGTAGTCTCCAAGCGGGGGGGCACACAGATACGCAGTATTTT. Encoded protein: CASSLQAGGHTDTQYF. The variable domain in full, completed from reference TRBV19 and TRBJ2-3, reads DGGITQSPKYLFRKEGQNVTLSCEQNLNHDAMYWYRQDPGQGLRLIYYSQIVNDFQKGDIAEGYSVSREKKESFPLTVTSAQKNPTAFYLCASSLQAGGHTDTQYFGPGTRLTVL.